This passage covers 28 T cell receptor beta chains from one sample sequenced in a study of T cell responses to AZD1222 COVID-19 vaccine. Profiling relied on immunoSEQ multiplex PCR, and the TCRdb table lists in-frame clones only, not all of them. The sample lists about 110,000 clones, 90% seen once, with roughly 8% in the top ten. The specimen was peripheral blood, collected 28 days after the second AZD1222 dose. Receptor source: an adult who received the AZD1222 COVID-19 vaccine.

This sequence joins TRBV4-1 and TRBJ1-6; tentatively, D is TRBD1 (6 bases). V was shortened by 3 bases and J by 7 bases, with 16 bases between the two germline ends. Germline values: CDR1 MGHRA, CDR2 YSYEKL. The CDR3 is 16 residues long. The CDR3 sequence: CASSQETGFWNSPLHF. The CDR3 DNA reads TGCGCCAGCAGCCAGGAAACAGGGTTTTGGAATTCACCCCTCCACTTT.

This chain joins TRBV11-2 and TRBJ2-7; unclear D gene. CDR1 SGHAT and CDR2 FQNNGV come from the germline V gene. Trimming took 0 bases from V and 1 from J, leaving 4 bases between them. This CDR3 region has 13 residues. CDR3: CASSLDESYEQYF. The CDR3 DNA reads as TGTGCCAGCAGCTTAGACGAGTCCTACGAGCAGTACTTC.

V and J are TRBV5-1 and TRBJ2-3; 9 positions match TRBD2. The CDR3 has 16 amino acids. V lost 4 bases and J lost 6; bases outside the gene matches: 12. The germline CDR1 and CDR2 sequences are SGHRS and YFSETQ. The CDR3 is CASSTRLAERGDTQYF. The CDR3 DNA reads as TGCGCCAGCAGCACCCGACTAGCGGAGCGAGGGGATACGCAGTATTTT.

This clone appeared a single time. The rearrangement joins TRBV3-1 (or the pseudogene TRBV3-2) to TRBJ2-2; 8 bases match TRBD2. Germline-derived CDR1 and CDR2 are LGHDT and YNNKEL (reference sequence). The CDR3 sequence is 14 residues long. V gave up 6 bases and J gave up 5 bases; unmatched junction bases: 5. CDR3 sequence reads: CASRERGRTGELFF. The DNA of the CDR3 is TGTGCCAGCAGGGAGCGGGGGAGAACCGGGGAGCTGTTTTTT.

The rearrangement uses TRBV11-3 and TRBJ1-1; the D gene is possibly TRBD1 (6 bases). The germline V gene encodes CDR1 SGHNT and CDR2 YENEEA. This CDR3 is 13 amino acids long. Between the trimmed V and J ends, which lost 3 bases and 8 bases, there was a span of 13 bases. The CDR3 here is CASSFTGSGEAFF. CDR3 in DNA: TGTGCCAGCAGCTTTACAGGGAGCGGGGAAGCTTTCTTT.

CDR3 bases: TGTGCCAGCAGCTCCTACTATGGCTACACCTTC. Protein: CASSSYYGYTF. The V call is TRBV5-6, the J call TRBJ1-2; D remains unclear. CDR1 is SGHDT and CDR2 is YYEEEE in the germline V gene. CDR3 size: 11 residues. V was clipped by 3 bases and J by 3 bases, with 3 bases between them. Together with reference TRBV5-6 and TRBJ1-2, the CDR3 gives the full variable domain: DAGVTQSPTHLIKTRGQQVTLRCSPKSGHDTVSWYQQALGQGPQFIFQYYEEEERQRGNFPDRFSGHQFPNYSSELNVNALLLGDSALYLCASSSYYGYTFGSGTRLTVV.

The J gene is TRBJ1-4, the V gene TRBV19, with D uncertain. There are 12 residues in the CDR3. V lost 9 bases and J lost 8, with 13 bases in between. The germline V gene encodes CDR1 LNHDA and CDR2 SQIVND (reference sequence). This CDR3 reads CASSQWTEKLFF. CDR3 nucleotide sequence: TGTGCCAGCAGCCAATGGACCGAAAAACTGTTTTTT.

The V gene is TRBV24-1, the J gene TRBJ2-5, with D unresolved. Germline CDR1 and CDR2: KGHDR and SFDVKD. V was pared by 7 bases and J by 2 bases, with 4 bases between. This CDR3 region has 11 residues. The CDR3 loop is CATRPQETQYF. The DNA for the CDR3 is TGTGCCACCAGACCACAAGAGACCCAGTACTTC.

This chain joins TRBV29-1 and TRBJ1-4; TRBD1 might be the D (5 bases). This CDR3 spans 13 amino acids. V was clipped by 3 bases and J by 4 bases, with 9 bases between them. Per germline, CDR1 SQVTM and CDR2 ANQGSEA. The CDR3 nucleotides read TGCAGCGTTGAGCAGGGCAATAATGAAAAACTGTTTTTT. Amino acids: CSVEQGNNEKLFF.

The gene calls are TRBV27 and TRBJ1-2, with 7 positions matching TRBD1. Trimming at V came to 5 bases and at J to 6 bases, leaving 15 bases not matched to a gene. The germline V gene has CDR1 MNHEY and CDR2 SMNVEV (reference sequence). The CDR3 has 16 amino acids. The CDR3 DNA sequence: TGTGCCAGCAGTACCGGGACAGACTGGGAGGGGCATGGCTACACCTTC. It codes for CASSTGTDWEGHGYTF.

This rearrangement joins TRBV11-2 to TRBJ2-7; D is undetermined. CDR1 is SGHAT and CDR2 is FQNNGV in the germline V gene. This CDR3 comprises 13 residues. Between the trimmed V and J ends, which lost 1 base and 3 bases, there was a span of 7 bases. This CDR3 reads CASSLGVSYEQYF. CDR3 in DNA: TGTGCCAGCAGCTTAGGTGTCAGCTACGAGCAGTACTTC.

This clone was detected only a few times. This chain's CDR3 is CASSLGAGVETQYF. The CDR3 DNA reads as TGTGCCAGCAGCTTAGGTGCGGGTGTGGAGACCCAGTACTTC. V gene TRBV5-4 combines with J gene TRBJ2-5; tentative D call: TRBD2 (5 bases). The V end lost 2 bases, the J end lost 5 bases, and 13 bases lay between the germline ends. This CDR3 is built from 14 residues. Germline CDR1 SGHNT, CDR2 YYREEE (reference sequence). The variable domain in full, completed from reference TRBV5-4 and TRBJ2-5, reads ETGVTQSPTHLIKTRGQQVTLRCSSQSGHNTVSWYQQALGQGPQFIFQYYREEENGRGNFPPRFSGLQFPNYSSELNVNALELDDSALYLCASSLGAGVETQYFGPGTRLLVL.

The J gene is TRBJ2-2, the V gene TRBV11-3; the D is unclear. The V end was cut by 5 bases, the J end by 5 bases, with 6 bases between. Germline-derived CDR1 and CDR2 are SGHNT and YENEEA. The CDR3 has 12 residues. The CDR3 is CASSAITGELFF. DNA of the CDR3: TGTGCCAGCAGCGCCATAACCGGGGAGCTGTTTTTT.

CDR3 region: CASSDSNQPQHF. In DNA form, the CDR3 reads TGTGCCAGCAGCGATTCGAACCAGCCCCAGCATTTT. V gene TRBV2 combines with J gene TRBJ1-5; D unclear. The CDR3 totals 12 residues. V was trimmed by 6 bases and J by 7 bases, leaving 10 bases between them. From germline, CDR1 is SNHLY and CDR2 FYNNEI.

This chain's CDR3 is CASGTGLSYEQYF. The CDR3 bases are TGTGCCAGCGGGACAGGGTTGTCCTACGAGCAGTACTTC. The chain employs TRBV6-5 and TRBJ2-7; 9 positions agree with TRBD1. In germline, CDR1 is MNHEY, CDR2 SVGAGI. The V gene end was trimmed by 8 bases and the J gene end by 1 base; junction bases not matched to a gene: 3. CDR3 length equals 13 residues.

About this clone: The junction and the germline gene differ at one end; a read error may be behind it. The chain recombines TRBV6-2 or TRBV6-3 with TRBJ2-7; 7 nucleotides agree with TRBD2. The CDR3 sequence is 13 residues long. Germline V gene data show CDR1 as MNHEY and CDR2 as SVGEGT. In nucleotides, the CDR3 is TGTGCCAGCAGTACCGGACTAGTGGCCCCGGCGAGATTC. Translated, it gives CASSTGLVAPARF.

V and J are TRBV6-5 and TRBJ1-2, with a possible D match to TRBD1 (6 bases). Trimming removed 2 bases at V and 3 bases at J, with 10 bases between. Germline V gene sequence: CDR1 MNHEY, CDR2 SVGAGI. CDR3 length: 14 residues. In nucleotides, the CDR3 is TGTGCCAGCAGTTACGGCAGGGGTGACTATGGCTACACCTTC. Protein product: CASSYGRGDYGYTF.

J is TRBJ1-3 and V is TRBV5-4; the D gene is possibly TRBD1 (5 bases). The germline V and J ends were trimmed by 2 bases and 5 bases, with 11 bases remaining between them. CDR1 SGHNT and CDR2 YYREEE come from the germline V gene (reference sequence). The CDR3 is 14 residues long. CDR3 region: CASSFHGARNTIYF. The CDR3 nucleotides read TGTGCCAGCAGCTTCCATGGGGCCCGAAACACCATATATTTT.

This chain links TRBV7-9 with TRBJ1-4; TRBD1 matches at 10 bases. This CDR3 contains 16 residues. Trimming at V came to 0 bases and at J to 6 bases, leaving 4 bases not matched to a gene. Germline assignment: CDR1 SEHNR and CDR2 FQNEAQ (reference sequence). The CDR3 region has the DNA TGTGCCAGCAGCTTAGCGTGGGGGACAGGGGATGAAAAACTGTTTTTT. This gives the protein CASSLAWGTGDEKLFF. The entire variable domain, with the rest obtained from reference TRBV7-9 and TRBJ1-4, is as follows: DTGVSQNPRHKITKRGQNVTFRCDPISEHNRLYWYRQTLGQGPEFLTYFQNEAQLEKSRLLSDRFSAERPKGSFSTLEIQRTEQGDSAMYLCASSLAWGTGDEKLFFGSGTQLSVL.

The V gene is TRBV27, the J gene TRBJ2-7; D possibly corresponds to TRBD1 (6 bases). Germline CDR1 reads MNHEY; CDR2 reads SMNVEV (reference sequence). This CDR3 is 15 amino acids long. The V gene lost 6 bases and the J gene lost 4 bases, with 19 bases spanning the gap. DNA of the CDR3: TGTGCCAGCAGGCACAACAGGGTCCCCCCGTACGAGCAGTACTTC. Translated: CASRHNRVPPYEQYF.

The chain has TRBV19 and TRBJ1-3; TRBD1 is a possible D gene (5 bases). V was clipped by 3 bases and J by 4 bases, with 13 bases between them. Germline V gene sequence: CDR1 LNHDA, CDR2 SQIVND (reference sequence). This CDR3 contains 15 residues. The CDR3 loop reads CASSMFGASGNTIYF. The CDR3 DNA follows: TGTGCCAGTAGTATGTTCGGGGCTTCGGGAAACACCATATATTTT. Together with reference TRBV19 and TRBJ1-3, the CDR3 gives the full variable domain: DGGITQSPKYLFRKEGQNVTLSCEQNLNHDAMYWYRQDPGQGLRLIYYSQIVNDFQKGDIAEGYSVSREKKESFPLTVTSAQKNPTAFYLCASSMFGASGNTIYFGEGSWLTVV.

This clone turned up a few times. The chain employs TRBV3-1 (or the pseudogene TRBV3-2) and TRBJ2-7; 10 bases fit TRBD2. The CDR3 is 16 amino acids. Germline CDR1 LGHDT, CDR2 YNNKEL (reference sequence). V shed 0 bases and J 4 bases; nucleotides not matched to a gene: 6. The CDR3 nucleotides read TGTGCCAGCAGCCAAGATGGGCTAGCGGGGGTTTACGAGCAGTACTTC. This encodes CASSQDGLAGVYEQYF.

The chain is built from TRBV11-2 and TRBJ1-5, with D perhaps matching TRBD1 (6 bases). Germline V gene lookup returns CDR1 SGHAT and CDR2 FQNNGV. This CDR3 comprises 16 residues. The V end was cut by 4 bases, the J end by 0 bases, with 13 bases between. The CDR3 DNA reads TGTGCCAGCAGCTCCATACGACAGGATAGCAATCAGCCCCAGCATTTT. Protein: CASSSIRQDSNQPQHF.

This clone was picked up one time. The chain combines TRBV9 with TRBJ1-1; 7 nucleotides align to TRBD1. From germline, CDR1 is SGDLS and CDR2 YYNGEE. With V trimmed by 4 bases and J by 0 bases, 6 bases remained unmatched. CDR3 length: 15 residues. The chain's CDR3 is CASSFQDRLNTEAFF. The DNA for the CDR3 is TGTGCCAGCAGCTTCCAGGACAGGTTGAACACTGAAGCTTTCTTT.

The chain joins TRBV7-9 to TRBJ2-2; no reliable D call. The CDR3 runs 13 residues. In germline, CDR1 is SEHNR, CDR2 FQNEAQ (reference sequence). V was trimmed by 3 bases and J by 4 bases, leaving 6 bases between them. DNA of the CDR3: TGTGCCAGCAGCTTCCCCAGCACCGGGGAGCTGTTTTTT. It is translated as CASSFPSTGELFF.

The J gene is TRBJ2-6, the V gene TRBV7-6; 8 nucleotides agree with TRBD2. The CDR3 has 17 residues. The germline gives CDR1 SGHVS, CDR2 FNYEAQ. V lost 1 base, J lost 4 bases, and 6 bases stayed unmatched. DNA for the CDR3: TGTGCCAGCAGCTTAGAGTCCGCGGGGGGCGGGGCCAACGTCCTGACTTTC. Its translation: CASSLESAGGGANVLTF.

The gene calls are TRBV5-6 and TRBJ2-7, with 10 bases matching TRBD1. The CDR3 has 13 residues. Trimming took 9 bases from V and 3 from J; bases not matched to a gene: 6. CDR1 and CDR2 from the germline V gene are SGHDT and YYEEEE. For the CDR3, the DNA is TGTGCCACCGGACAGGGGGTGAACTACGAGCAGTACTTC. The encoded protein is CATGQGVNYEQYF.

The chain combines TRBV11-2 with TRBJ1-4; D may be TRBD1 (5 bases). This CDR3 has 17 residues. Trimming removed 1 base from V and 7 bases from J, with 19 bases in between. The germline V gene encodes CDR1 SGHAT and CDR2 FQNNGV. CDR3 in DNA: TGTGCCAGCAGCTTAGTGGAGGGGTCAGGCCTCGGTGAAAAACTGTTTTTT. Translating gives CASSLVEGSGLGEKLFF.